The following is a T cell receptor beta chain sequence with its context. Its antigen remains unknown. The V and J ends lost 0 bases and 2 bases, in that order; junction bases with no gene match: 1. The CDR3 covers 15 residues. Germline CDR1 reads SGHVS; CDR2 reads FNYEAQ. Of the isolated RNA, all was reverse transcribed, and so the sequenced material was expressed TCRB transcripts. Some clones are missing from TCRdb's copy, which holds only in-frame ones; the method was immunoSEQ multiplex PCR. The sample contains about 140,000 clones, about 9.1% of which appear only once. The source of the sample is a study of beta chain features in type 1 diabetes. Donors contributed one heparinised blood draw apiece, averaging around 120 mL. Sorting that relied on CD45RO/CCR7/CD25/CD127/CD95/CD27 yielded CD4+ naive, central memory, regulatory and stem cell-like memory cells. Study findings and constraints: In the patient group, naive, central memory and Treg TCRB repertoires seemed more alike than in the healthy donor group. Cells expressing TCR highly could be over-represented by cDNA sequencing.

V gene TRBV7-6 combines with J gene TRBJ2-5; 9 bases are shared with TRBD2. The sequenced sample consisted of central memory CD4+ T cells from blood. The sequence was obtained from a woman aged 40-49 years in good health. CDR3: CASSLARGGQETQYF. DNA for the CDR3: TGTGCCAGCAGCTTAGCGCGGGGGGGGCAAGAGACCCAGTACTTC.